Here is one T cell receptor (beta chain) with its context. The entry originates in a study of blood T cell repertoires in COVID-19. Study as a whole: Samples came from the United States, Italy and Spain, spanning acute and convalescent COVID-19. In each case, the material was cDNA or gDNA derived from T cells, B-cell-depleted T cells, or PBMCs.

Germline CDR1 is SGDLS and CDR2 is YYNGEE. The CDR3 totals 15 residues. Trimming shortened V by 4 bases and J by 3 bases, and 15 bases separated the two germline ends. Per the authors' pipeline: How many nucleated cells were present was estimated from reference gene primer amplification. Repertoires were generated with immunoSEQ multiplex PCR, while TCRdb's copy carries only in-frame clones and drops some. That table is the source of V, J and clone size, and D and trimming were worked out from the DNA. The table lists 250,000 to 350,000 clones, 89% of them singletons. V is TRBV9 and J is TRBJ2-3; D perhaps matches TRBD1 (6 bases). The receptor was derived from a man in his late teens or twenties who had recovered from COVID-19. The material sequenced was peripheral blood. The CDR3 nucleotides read TGTGCCAGCAGCCCCTCCGGGACACTTACAGATACGCAGTATTTT. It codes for CASSPSGTLTDTQYF.